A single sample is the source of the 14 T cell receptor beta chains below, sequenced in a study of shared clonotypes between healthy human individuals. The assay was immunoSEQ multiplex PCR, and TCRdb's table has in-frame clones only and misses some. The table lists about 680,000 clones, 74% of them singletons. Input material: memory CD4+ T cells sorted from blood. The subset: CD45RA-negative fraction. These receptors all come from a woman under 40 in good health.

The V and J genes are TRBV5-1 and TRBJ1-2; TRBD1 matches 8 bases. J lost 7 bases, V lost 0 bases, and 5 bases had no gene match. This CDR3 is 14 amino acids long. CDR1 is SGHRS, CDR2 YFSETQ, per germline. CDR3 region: CASSLADRGRGYTF. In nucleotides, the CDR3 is TGCGCCAGCAGCTTGGCAGACAGGGGTCGTGGCTACACCTTC.

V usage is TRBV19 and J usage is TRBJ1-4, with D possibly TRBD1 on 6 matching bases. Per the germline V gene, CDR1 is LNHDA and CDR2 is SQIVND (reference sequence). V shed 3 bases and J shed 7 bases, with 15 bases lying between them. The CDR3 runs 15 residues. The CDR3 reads CASSILGQGSEKLFF. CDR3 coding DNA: TGTGCCAGTAGTATCCTTGGCCAGGGGAGTGAAAAACTGTTTTTT.

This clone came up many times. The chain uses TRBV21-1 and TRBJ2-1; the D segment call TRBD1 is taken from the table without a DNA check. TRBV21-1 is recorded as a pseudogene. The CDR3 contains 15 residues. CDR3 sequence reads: CASSNPGGTGSIEFF. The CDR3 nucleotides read TGTGCCAGCAGCAACCCTGGAGGGACAGGGTCGATAGAGTTCTTC.

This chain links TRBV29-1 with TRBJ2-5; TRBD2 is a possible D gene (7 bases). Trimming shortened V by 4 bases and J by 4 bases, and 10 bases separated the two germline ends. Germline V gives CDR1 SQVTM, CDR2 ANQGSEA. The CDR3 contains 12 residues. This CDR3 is CSVVGGGETQYF. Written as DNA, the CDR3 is TGCAGCGTTGTAGGGGGGGGAGAGACCCAGTACTTC.

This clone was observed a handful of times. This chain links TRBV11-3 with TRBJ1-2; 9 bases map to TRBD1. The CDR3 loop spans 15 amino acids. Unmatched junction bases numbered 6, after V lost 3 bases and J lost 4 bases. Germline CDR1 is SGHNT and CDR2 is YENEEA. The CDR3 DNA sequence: TGTGCCAGCAGCTTCCTGGGACAGGGCATCTATGGCTACACCTTC. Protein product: CASSFLGQGIYGYTF.

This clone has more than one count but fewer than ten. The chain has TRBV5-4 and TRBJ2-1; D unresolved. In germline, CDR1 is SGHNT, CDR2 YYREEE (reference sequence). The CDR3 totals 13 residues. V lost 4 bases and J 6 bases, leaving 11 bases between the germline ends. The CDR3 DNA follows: TGTGCCAGCAGCCTGATGCATGGCAATGAGCAGTTCTTC. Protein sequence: CASSLMHGNEQFF. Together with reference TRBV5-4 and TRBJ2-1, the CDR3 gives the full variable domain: ETGVTQSPTHLIKTRGQQVTLRCSSQSGHNTVSWYQQALGQGPQFIFQYYREEENGRGNFPPRFSGLQFPNYSSELNVNALELDDSALYLCASSLMHGNEQFFGPGTRLTVL.

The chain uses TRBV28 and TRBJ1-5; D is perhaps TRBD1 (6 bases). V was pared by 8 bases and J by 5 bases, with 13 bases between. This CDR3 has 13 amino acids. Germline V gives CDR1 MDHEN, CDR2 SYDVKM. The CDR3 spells CASHPGAHQPQHF. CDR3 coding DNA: TGTGCCAGCCACCCAGGGGCACATCAGCCCCAGCATTTT.

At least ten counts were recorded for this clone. CDR3 protein: CASSVGTSGRAQYF. The CDR3 DNA reads TGTGCCAGCAGTGTAGGGACTAGCGGGAGAGCGCAGTATTTT. This chain links TRBV2 with TRBJ2-3, with TRBD2 matching over 14 bases. This CDR3 is built from 14 residues. J was trimmed by 10 bases and V by 4 bases; bases with no gene match: 4. The V gene's germline CDR1 is SNHLY and CDR2 FYNNEI. Combining the CDR3 with reference TRBV2 and TRBJ2-3 gives the whole variable domain EPEVTQTPSHQVTQMGQEVILRCVPISNHLYFYWYRQILGQKVEFLVSFYNNEISEKSEIFDDQFSVERPDGSNFTLKIRSTKLEDSAMYFCASSVGTSGRAQYFGPGTRLTVL.

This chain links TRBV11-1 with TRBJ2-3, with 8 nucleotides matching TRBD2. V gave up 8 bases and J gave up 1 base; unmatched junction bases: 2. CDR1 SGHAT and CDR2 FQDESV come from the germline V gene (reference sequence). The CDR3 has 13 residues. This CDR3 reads CASREGRTDTQYF. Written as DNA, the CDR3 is TGTGCCAGCCGGGAGGGCCGCACAGATACGCAGTATTTT.

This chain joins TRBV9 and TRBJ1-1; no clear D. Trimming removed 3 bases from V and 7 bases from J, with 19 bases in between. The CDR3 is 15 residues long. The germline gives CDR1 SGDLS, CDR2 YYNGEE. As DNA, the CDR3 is TGTGCCAGCAGCGCCCATTTTACTTCTCGTCTTGAAGCTTTCTTT. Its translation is CASSAHFTSRLEAFF.

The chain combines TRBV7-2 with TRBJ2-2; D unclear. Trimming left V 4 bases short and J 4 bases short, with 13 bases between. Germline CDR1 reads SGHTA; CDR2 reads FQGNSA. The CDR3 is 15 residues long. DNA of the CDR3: TGTGCCAGCAGCTGGACCCCCAAGGGCACCGGGGAGCTGTTTTTT. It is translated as CASSWTPKGTGELFF.

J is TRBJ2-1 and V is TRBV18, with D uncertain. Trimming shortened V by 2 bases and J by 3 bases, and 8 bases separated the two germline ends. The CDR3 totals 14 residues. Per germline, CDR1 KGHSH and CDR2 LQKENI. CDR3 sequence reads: CASSPETIYNEQFF. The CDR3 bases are TGTGCCAGCTCACCAGAGACCATCTACAATGAGCAGTTCTTC.

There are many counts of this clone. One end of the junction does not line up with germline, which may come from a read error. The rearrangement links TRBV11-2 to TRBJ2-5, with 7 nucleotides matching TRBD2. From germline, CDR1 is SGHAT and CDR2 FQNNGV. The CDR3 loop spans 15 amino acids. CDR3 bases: TGTGCCAGCAACTTAGGCCCGGGGGGTGAAGAGACCCAGTACTTC. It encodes CASNLGPGGEETQYF.

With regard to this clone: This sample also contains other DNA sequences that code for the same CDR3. This CDR3 reads CASRRGAGNTIYF. As DNA, the CDR3 is TGTGCCAGCCGTCGGGGTGCGGGAAACACCATATATTTT. The chain recombines TRBV6-5 with TRBJ1-3; D uncertain. This CDR3 is built from 13 residues. Germline CDR1 MNHEY, CDR2 SVGAGI. V lost 8 bases and J 4 bases, leaving 12 bases between the germline ends.